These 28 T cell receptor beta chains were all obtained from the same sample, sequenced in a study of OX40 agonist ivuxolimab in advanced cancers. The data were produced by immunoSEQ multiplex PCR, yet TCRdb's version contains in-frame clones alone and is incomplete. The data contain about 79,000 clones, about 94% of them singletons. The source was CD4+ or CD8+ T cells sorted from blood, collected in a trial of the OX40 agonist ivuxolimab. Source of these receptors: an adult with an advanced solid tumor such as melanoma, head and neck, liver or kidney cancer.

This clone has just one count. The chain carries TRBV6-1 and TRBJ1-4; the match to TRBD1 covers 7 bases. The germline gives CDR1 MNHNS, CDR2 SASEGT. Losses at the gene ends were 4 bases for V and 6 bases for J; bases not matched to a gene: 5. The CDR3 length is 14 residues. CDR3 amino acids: CASSGAGGYEKLFF. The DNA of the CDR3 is TGTGCCAGCAGTGGGGCAGGGGGATATGAAAAACTGTTTTTT.

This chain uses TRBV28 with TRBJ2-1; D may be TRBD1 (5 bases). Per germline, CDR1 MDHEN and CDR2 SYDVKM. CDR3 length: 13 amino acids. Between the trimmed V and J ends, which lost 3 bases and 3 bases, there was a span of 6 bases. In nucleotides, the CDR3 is TGTGCCAGCAGTTTGCAGGGCTACAATGAGCAGTTCTTC. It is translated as CASSLQGYNEQFF.

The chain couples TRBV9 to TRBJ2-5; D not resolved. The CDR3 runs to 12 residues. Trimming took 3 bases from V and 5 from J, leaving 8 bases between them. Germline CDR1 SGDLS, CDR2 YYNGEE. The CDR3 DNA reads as TGTGCCAGCAGCGGACCGAGGGAGACCCAGTACTTC. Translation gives CASSGPRETQYF.

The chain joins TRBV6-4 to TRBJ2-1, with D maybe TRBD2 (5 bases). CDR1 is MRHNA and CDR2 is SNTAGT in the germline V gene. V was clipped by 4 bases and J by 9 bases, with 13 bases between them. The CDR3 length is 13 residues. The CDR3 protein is CASSVRIEGEQFF. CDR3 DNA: TGTGCCAGCAGTGTCCGAATAGAGGGTGAGCAGTTCTTC.

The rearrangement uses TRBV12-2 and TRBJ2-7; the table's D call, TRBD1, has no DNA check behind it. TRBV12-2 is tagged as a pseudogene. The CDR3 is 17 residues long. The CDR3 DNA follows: TGTGCAAGTCGCTTAGTTGGGGAGACAGGGCATACGAACGAGCAGTACTTC. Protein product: CASRLVGETGHTNEQYF.

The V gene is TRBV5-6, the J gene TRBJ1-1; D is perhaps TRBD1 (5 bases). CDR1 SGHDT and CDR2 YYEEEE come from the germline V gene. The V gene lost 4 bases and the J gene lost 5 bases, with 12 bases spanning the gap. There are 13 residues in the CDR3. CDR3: CASSPWGGTEAFF. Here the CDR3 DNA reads TGTGCCAGCAGCCCGTGGGGGGGTACTGAAGCTTTCTTT.

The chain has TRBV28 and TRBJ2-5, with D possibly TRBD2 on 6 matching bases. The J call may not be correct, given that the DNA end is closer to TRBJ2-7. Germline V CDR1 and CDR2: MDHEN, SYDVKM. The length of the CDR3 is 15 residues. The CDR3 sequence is CASSKNRRAVYEQYF. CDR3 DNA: TGTGCCAGCAGTAAGAACAGGAGGGCTGTCTACGAGCAGTACTTC.

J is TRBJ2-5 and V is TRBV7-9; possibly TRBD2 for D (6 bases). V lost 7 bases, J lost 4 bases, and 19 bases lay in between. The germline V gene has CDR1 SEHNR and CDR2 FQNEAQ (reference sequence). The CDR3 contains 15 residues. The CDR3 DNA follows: TGTGCCAGCACCTCTATGGAGGGAATGAGAGAGACCCAGTACTTC. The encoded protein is CASTSMEGMRETQYF.

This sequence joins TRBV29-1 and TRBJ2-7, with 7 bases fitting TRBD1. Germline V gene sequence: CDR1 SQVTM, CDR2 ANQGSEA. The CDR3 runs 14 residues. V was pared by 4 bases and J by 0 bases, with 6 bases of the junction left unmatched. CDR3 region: CSVVGDRSSYEQYF. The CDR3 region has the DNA TGCAGCGTTGTCGGGGACAGAAGCTCCTACGAGCAGTACTTC.

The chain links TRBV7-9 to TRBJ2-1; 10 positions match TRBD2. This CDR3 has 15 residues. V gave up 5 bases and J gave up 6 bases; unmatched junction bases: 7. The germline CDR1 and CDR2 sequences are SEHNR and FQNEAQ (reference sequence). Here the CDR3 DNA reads TGTGCCAGCAGCACTCTAGCGGGAGTACTCAATGAGCAGTTCTTC. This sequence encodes CASSTLAGVLNEQFF.

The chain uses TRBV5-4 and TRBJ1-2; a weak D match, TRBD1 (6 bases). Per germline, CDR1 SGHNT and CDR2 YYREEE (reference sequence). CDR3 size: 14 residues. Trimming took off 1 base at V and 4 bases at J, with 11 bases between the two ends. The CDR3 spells CASSLKGVVYGYTF. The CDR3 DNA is TGTGCCAGCAGCTTGAAGGGGGTCGTCTATGGCTACACCTTC.

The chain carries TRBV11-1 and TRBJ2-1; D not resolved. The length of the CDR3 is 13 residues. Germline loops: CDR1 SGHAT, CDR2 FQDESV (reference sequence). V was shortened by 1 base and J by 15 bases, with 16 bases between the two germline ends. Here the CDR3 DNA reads TGTGCCAGCAGCTTAGAAGGGCCTAGAGGCTGGTTCTTC. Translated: CASSLEGPRGWFF.

CDR3 nucleotides: TGTGCCAGCGCCACAGGGGCTGAAGCTTTCTTT. Protein: CASATGAEAFF. The chain uses TRBV13 and TRBJ1-1, with 7 bases aligning to TRBD1. CDR3 length: 11 amino acids. CDR1 is PRHDT and CDR2 is FYEKMQ in the germline V gene (reference sequence). The J segment lost 6 bases and the V segment lost 8 bases, leaving 3 bases of the junction unmatched. The variable domain in full, with the rest retrieved from reference TRBV13 and TRBJ1-1, is AAGVIQSPRHLIKEKRETATLKCYPIPRHDTVYWYQQGPGQDPQFLISFYEKMQSDKGSIPDRFSAQQFSDYHSELNMSSLELGDSALYFCASATGAEAFFGQGTRLTVV.

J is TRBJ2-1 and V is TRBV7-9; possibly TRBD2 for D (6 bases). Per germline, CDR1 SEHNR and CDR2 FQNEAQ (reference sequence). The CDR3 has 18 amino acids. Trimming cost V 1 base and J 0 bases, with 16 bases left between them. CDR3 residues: CASSLDPRDLNSYNEQFF. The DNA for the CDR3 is TGTGCCAGCAGCTTAGACCCCAGGGACTTAAACTCCTACAATGAGCAGTTCTTC.

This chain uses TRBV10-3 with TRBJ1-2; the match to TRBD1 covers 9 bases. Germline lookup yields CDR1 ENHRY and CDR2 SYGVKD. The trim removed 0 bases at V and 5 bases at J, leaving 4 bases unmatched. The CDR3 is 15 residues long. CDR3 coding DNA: TGTGCCATCAGTGAGTCGACAGGGGGGGTTTATGGCTACACCTTC. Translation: CAISESTGGVYGYTF.

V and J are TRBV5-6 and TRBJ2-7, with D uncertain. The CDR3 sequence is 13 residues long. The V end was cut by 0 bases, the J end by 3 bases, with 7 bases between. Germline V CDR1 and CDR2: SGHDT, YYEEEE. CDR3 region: CASSLAQNYEQYF. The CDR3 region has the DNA TGTGCCAGCAGCTTGGCTCAGAACTACGAGCAGTACTTC.

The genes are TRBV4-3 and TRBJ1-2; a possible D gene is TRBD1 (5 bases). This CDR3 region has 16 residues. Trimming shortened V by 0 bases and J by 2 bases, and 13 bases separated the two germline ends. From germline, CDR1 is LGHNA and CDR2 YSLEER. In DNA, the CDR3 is TGCGCCAGCAGCCAAGATTTGGCAGGGTTAAACTATGGCTACACCTTC. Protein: CASSQDLAGLNYGYTF.

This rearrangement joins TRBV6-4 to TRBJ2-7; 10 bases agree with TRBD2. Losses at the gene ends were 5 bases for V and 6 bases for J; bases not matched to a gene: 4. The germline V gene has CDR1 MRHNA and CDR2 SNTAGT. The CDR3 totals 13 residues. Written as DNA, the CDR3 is TGTGCCAGCAGTAGCGGGGGGGAAGGCGAGCAGTACTTC. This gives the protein CASSSGGEGEQYF.

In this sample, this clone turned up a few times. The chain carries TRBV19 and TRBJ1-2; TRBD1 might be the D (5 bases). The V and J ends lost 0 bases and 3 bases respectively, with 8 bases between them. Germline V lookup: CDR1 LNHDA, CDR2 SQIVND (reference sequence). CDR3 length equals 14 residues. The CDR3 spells CASSIEGTDYGYTF. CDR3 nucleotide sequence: TGTGCCAGTAGTATAGAAGGGACGGACTATGGCTACACCTTC.

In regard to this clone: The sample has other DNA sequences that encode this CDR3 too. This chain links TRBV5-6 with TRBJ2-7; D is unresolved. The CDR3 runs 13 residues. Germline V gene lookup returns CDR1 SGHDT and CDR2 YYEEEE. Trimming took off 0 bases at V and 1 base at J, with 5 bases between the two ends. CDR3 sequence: CASSLGSSYEQYF. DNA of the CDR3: TGTGCCAGCAGCTTGGGCTCTTCCTACGAGCAGTACTTC.

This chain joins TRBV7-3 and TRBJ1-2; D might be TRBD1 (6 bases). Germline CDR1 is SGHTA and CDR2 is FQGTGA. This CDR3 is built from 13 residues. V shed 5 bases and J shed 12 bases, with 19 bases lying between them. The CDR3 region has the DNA TGTGCCAGCAGCCAAGGTGTGGGGGGGGCCCACACCTTC. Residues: CASSQGVGGAHTF.

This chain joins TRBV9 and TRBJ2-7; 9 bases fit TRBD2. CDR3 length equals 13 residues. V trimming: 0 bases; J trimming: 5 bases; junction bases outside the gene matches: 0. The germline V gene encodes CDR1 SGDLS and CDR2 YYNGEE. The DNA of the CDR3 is TGTGCCAGCAGCGTAGTAGCGGGAGACGAGCAGTACTTC. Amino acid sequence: CASSVVAGDEQYF.

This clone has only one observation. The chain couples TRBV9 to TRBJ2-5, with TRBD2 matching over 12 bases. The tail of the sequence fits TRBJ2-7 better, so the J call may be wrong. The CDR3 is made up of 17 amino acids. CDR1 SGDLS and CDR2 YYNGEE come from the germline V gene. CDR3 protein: CASSVGSSGRAGGEQYF. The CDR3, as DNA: TGTGCCAGCAGCGTAGGCTCTAGCGGGAGGGCCGGTGGCGAGCAGTACTTC.

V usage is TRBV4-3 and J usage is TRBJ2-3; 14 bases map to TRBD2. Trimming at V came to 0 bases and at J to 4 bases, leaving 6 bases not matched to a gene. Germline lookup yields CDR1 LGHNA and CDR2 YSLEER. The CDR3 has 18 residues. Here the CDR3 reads CASSQDGGTSGSSDTQYF. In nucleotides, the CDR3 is TGCGCCAGCAGCCAAGATGGGGGGACTAGCGGGAGTTCAGATACGCAGTATTTT.

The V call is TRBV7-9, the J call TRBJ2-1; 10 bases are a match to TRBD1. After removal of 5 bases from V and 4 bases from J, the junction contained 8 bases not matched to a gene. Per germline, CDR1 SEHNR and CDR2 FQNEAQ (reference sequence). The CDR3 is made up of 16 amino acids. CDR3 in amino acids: CASSPGTGESYNEQFF. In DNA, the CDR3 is TGTGCCAGCAGCCCGGGGACAGGGGAATCATACAATGAGCAGTTCTTC.

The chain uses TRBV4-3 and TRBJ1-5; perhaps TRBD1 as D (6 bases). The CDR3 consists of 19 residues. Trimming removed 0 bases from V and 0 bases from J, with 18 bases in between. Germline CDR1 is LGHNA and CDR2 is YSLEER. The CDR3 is CASSQEWTADLFSNQPQHF. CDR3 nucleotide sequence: TGCGCCAGCAGCCAAGAATGGACAGCCGATCTTTTTAGCAATCAGCCCCAGCATTTT.

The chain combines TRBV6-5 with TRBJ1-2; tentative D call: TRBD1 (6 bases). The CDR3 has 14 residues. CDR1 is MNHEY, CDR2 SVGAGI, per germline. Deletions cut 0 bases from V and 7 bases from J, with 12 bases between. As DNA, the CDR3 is TGTGCCAGCAGTTACTCGGGGGGCGTGGGTGGCTACACCTTC. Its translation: CASSYSGGVGGYTF.

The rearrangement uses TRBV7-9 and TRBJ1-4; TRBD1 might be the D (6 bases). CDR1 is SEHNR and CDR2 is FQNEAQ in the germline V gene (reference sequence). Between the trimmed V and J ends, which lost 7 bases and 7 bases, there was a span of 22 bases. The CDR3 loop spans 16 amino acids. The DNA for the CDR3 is TGTGCCAGCACCCCCCCCGCTTCAGGGGAGGTTGAAAAACTGTTTTTT. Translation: CASTPPASGEVEKLFF.